A single sample is the source of the 20 T cell receptor beta chains below, sequenced in a study of molecular identifiers for immune sequencing clone quantification. TCRdb itself ran the PCR reads through MiXCR, one entry per CDR3 protein. Seen here are about 70,000 distinct CDR3 sequences, about a fifth observed once, and the top ten hold about 1.4%. The sample taken for sequencing was naive CD8+ T cells from blood, with Jurkat cell RNA spiked in. The subset denotes: FACS-sorted CD8+CD4-CCR7+CD45RA+ naive T cells. These receptors all stem from a human donor in good health. Some libraries in this study had Jurkat cell RNA spiked in.

In its sample, this clonotype was seen many times. The V and J genes are TRBV29-1 and TRBJ2-1; no clear D gene. Per germline, CDR1 SQVTM and CDR2 ANQGSEA. V was cut by 3 bases and J by 6 bases, with 15 bases left in between. The CDR3 consists of 14 residues. The CDR3 DNA reads TGCAGCGTTGATGAATGGGTGCCGCTCAATGAGCAGTTCTTC. This codes for CSVDEWVPLNEQFF.

In regard to this clonotype: This clone may be a read error of a much larger clone one base away. Because the CDR3 is missing its conserved closing phenylalanine or tryptophan, this is likely a read error. V and J are TRBV5-6 and TRBJ2-7; 7 bases match TRBD2. Germline V gene sequence: CDR1 SGHDT, CDR2 YYEEEE. CDR3 size: 14 residues. The V gene end was trimmed by 6 bases and the J gene end by 4 bases; junction bases not matched to a gene: 10. The CDR3 DNA reads as TGTGCCAGCACCGACCGACTAGCCGCTTACGAGCAGTACCTC. Translating gives CASTDRLAAYEQYL.

At least ten counts were recorded for this clonotype. Here the CDR3 reads CASSSQGRSYGYTF. The DNA of the CDR3 is TGTGCCAGCAGTTCCCAGGGCCGGAGCTATGGCTACACCTTC. The chain combines TRBV28 with TRBJ1-2, with D perhaps TRBD1 (5 bases). With 4 bases removed from V and 4 bases from J, the gap between germline ends came to 13 bases. The CDR3 length is 14 residues. Germline CDR1 is MDHEN and CDR2 is SYDVKM.

Note on this clonotype: A single base separates this from a much larger clone, so it may be a read error. This chain links TRBV24-1 with TRBJ2-3; TRBD2 matches 9 bases. V shed 3 bases and J 3 bases; nucleotides not matched to a gene: 18. Per germline, CDR1 KGHDR and CDR2 SFDVKD. There are 20 residues in the CDR3. Written as DNA, the CDR3 is TGTGCCACCAGTGATCCTCCGGGCTGGCGGGAGGGCCGTAGGACAGATACGCAGTATTTT. Protein product: CATSDPPGWREGRRTDTQYF.

This clonotype was picked up many times. The genes are TRBV7-6 and TRBJ2-2; D unclear. The germline CDR1 and CDR2 sequences are SGHVS and FNYEAQ. This CDR3 comprises 17 residues. V lost 1 base and J 1 base, leaving 13 bases between the germline ends. The CDR3 nucleotides are TGTGCCAGCAGCTTAGGTACGGCCCCCTGGAACACCGGGGAGCTGTTTTTT. Encoded protein: CASSLGTAPWNTGELFF.

This clonotype was recorded many times. The chain links TRBV29-1 to TRBJ2-2, with D possibly TRBD2 on 6 matching bases. The germline CDR1 and CDR2 sequences are SQVTM and ANQGSEA. The germline V and J ends were trimmed by 7 bases and 5 bases, with 17 bases remaining between them. The CDR3 has 14 amino acids. This CDR3 is CSAIVPSATGELFF. CDR3 DNA sequence: TGCAGCGCTATCGTGCCTAGCGCAACCGGGGAGCTGTTTTTT.

A word on this clonotype: The conserved closing phenylalanine or tryptophan is absent in this CDR3, likely reflecting a read error. The chain couples TRBV9 to TRBJ2-2; D is unresolved. Trimming shortened V by 5 bases and J by 0 bases, and 2 bases separated the two germline ends. There are 12 residues in the CDR3. The V gene's germline CDR1 is SGDLS and CDR2 YYNGEE. CDR3: CASSPNTGELFS. CDR3 in DNA: TGTGCCAGCAGTCCGAACACCGGGGAGCTGTTTTCT.

This clonotype was seen ten or more times. The V call is TRBV6-5, the J call TRBJ2-1; D may be TRBD2 (6 bases). Trimming stripped 8 bases from V and 5 bases from J, with 13 bases between. Germline V lookup: CDR1 MNHEY, CDR2 SVGAGI. The CDR3 loop spans 13 amino acids. The CDR3 sequence: CASRLVVNNEQFF. The CDR3 coding sequence is TGTGCCAGCCGACTAGTGGTCAACAATGAGCAGTTCTTC.

Ten or more counts support this clonotype. The CDR3 DNA is TGCAGCGTTCTCTTAGGGGCATTCACAGATACGCAGTATTTT. Protein product: CSVLLGAFTDTQYF. The chain carries TRBV29-1 and TRBJ2-3; D possibly corresponds to TRBD1 (5 bases). Germline CDR1 reads SQVTM; CDR2 reads ANQGSEA. The CDR3 runs to 14 residues. The germline V and J ends were trimmed by 5 bases and 2 bases, with 14 bases remaining between them.

This clonotype was found a few times. The gene calls are TRBV12-3 or TRBV12-4 and TRBJ2-5; 10 bases match TRBD2. V trimming: 6 bases; J trimming: 2 bases; junction bases outside the gene matches: 3. The CDR3 has 14 residues. The CDR3 region is CASRPAGGQETQYF. DNA for the CDR3: TGTGCCAGCAGACCAGCGGGGGGGCAAGAGACCCAGTACTTC.

This clonotype occurred many times. The rearrangement joins TRBV28 to TRBJ2-6, with D maybe TRBD1 (6 bases). Germline CDR1 MDHEN, CDR2 SYDVKM. The CDR3 spans 18 residues. The V gene lost 4 bases and the J gene lost 0 bases, with 16 bases spanning the gap. Written as DNA, the CDR3 is TGTGCCAGCAGTTCCTTGACAGGATCCTCCTCTGGGGCCAACGTCCTGACTTTC. It codes for CASSSLTGSSSGANVLTF. Full variable domain (outside the CDR3, taken from reference TRBV28 and TRBJ2-6): DVKVTQSSRYLVKRTGEKVFLECVQDMDHENMFWYRQDPGLGLRLIYFSYDVKMKEKGDIPEGYSVSREKKERFSLILESASTNQTSMYLCASSSLTGSSSGANVLTFGAGSRLTVL.

Many counts were recorded for this clonotype. The chain links TRBV4-1 to TRBJ2-2; 10 nucleotides match TRBD1. The CDR3 is 20 residues long. V dropped 2 bases and J dropped 2; count of bases not matched to a gene: 14. CDR1 is MGHRA, CDR2 YSYEKL, per germline. The CDR3 region has the DNA TGCGCCAGCAGCCAATCCCATAGCCCCCGGGACAGGGGTAACACCGGGGAGCTGTTTTTT. Amino acid sequence: CASSQSHSPRDRGNTGELFF.

A remark on this clonotype: This may be a read error: a much more frequent sequence differs by one nucleotide. The chain carries TRBV23-1 and TRBJ2-3; 9 bases agree with TRBD2. TRBV23-1 is recorded as an ORF, its role being uncertain. The J segment lost 8 bases and the V segment lost 4 bases, leaving 10 bases of the junction unmatched. The CDR3 loop spans 15 amino acids. The CDR3 DNA is TGCGCCAGCAGTCGGAGGCGGGAGGGATGGGGTACGCAGTATTTT. Its translation is CASSRRREGWGTQYF.

This clonotype occurred many times. V usage is TRBV12-3 or TRBV12-4 and J usage is TRBJ2-1; D possibly matches TRBD1 or TRBD2 (6 bases each). CDR3 length: 16 residues. V dropped 7 bases and J dropped 7 bases, with 23 bases sitting between them. DNA of the CDR3: TGTGCCAGCACTCAAAGCTGGGGGGCCGGGGAGAATGAGCAGTTCTTC. This encodes CASTQSWGAGENEQFF.

This clonotype was seen ten or more times. The rearrangement joins TRBV10-2 to TRBJ2-7; TRBD1 matches 10 bases. The length of the CDR3 is 16 residues. CDR1 is WSHSY and CDR2 is SAAADI in the germline V gene. J lost 4 bases, V lost 2 bases, and 8 bases had no gene match. The CDR3 here is CASSEGTGDSLYEQYF. The CDR3 DNA reads as TGCGCCAGCAGTGAGGGGACAGGGGACAGCTTATACGAGCAGTACTTC.

The sample holds many counts of this clonotype. V usage is TRBV5-4 and J usage is TRBJ2-3, with D tentatively TRBD2 (5 bases). CDR3 length equals 15 residues. Germline V gives CDR1 SGHNT, CDR2 YYREEE (reference sequence). V was trimmed by 2 bases and J by 2 bases, leaving 12 bases between them. The CDR3 here is CASSFRGRDTDTQYF. The CDR3 DNA is TGTGCCAGCAGCTTTCGCGGGCGTGACACAGATACGCAGTATTTT.

This clonotype was detected a few times. CDR3 sequence (DNA): TGTGCCAGCACCGGGATTTTAGCGGGAGGGCCGGGAGAGACCCAGTACTTC. Protein sequence: CASTGILAGGPGETQYF. This chain uses TRBV12-3 or TRBV12-4 with TRBJ2-5, with 11 positions matching TRBD2. V lost 7 bases and J lost 4; bases outside the gene matches: 14. The CDR3 is made up of 17 amino acids.

The V and J genes are TRBV27 and TRBJ1-1; no clear D gene. The CDR3 is 15 amino acids. In germline, CDR1 is MNHEY, CDR2 SMNVEV (reference sequence). Trimming took 2 bases from V and 3 from J, leaving 13 bases between them. The CDR3 protein is CASSLIGQVDTEAFF. The CDR3 nucleotides read TGTGCCAGCAGTTTAATAGGCCAGGTGGACACTGAAGCTTTCTTT.

This clonotype has a count of ten or more. CDR3 nucleotides: TGTGCCAGCAGCCACCTGGTACGGGAGGGCGGAGAGACCCAGTACTTC. Translation: CASSHLVREGGETQYF. The J gene is TRBJ2-5, the V gene TRBV3-1; 8 bases agree with TRBD2. The CDR3 sequence is 16 residues long. Germline assignment: CDR1 LGHDT and CDR2 YNNKEL (reference sequence). V lost 3 bases, J lost 4 bases, and 10 bases stayed unmatched.

This clonotype has at least ten counts. The V and J genes are TRBV28 and TRBJ2-2; D is perhaps TRBD2 (6 bases). The CDR3 has 14 residues. From germline, CDR1 is MDHEN and CDR2 SYDVKM. The V and J ends lost 6 bases and 4 bases respectively, with 12 bases between them. CDR3 in DNA: TGTGCCAGCAGGAAAATGGGGGGCACCGGGGAGCTGTTTTTT. Translated: CASRKMGGTGELFF.